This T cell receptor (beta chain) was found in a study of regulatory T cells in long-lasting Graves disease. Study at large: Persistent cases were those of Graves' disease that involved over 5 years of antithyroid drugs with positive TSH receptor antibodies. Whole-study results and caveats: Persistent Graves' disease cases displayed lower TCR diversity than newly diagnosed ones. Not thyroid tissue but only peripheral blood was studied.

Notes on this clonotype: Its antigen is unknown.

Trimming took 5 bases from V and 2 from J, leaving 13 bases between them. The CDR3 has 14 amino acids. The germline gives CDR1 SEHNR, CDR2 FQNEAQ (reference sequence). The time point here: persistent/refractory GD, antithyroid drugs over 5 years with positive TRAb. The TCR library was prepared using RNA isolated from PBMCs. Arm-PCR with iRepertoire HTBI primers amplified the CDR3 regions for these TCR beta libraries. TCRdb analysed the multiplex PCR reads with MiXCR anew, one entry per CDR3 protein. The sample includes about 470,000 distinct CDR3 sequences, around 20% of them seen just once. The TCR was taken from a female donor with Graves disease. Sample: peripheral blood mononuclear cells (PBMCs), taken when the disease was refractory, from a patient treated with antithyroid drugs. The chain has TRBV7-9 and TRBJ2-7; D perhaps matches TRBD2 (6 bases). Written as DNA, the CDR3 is TGTGCCAGCAGCATTCTAGCGCAAACCTACGAGCAGTACTTC. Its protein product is CASSILAQTYEQYF.